The 22 T cell receptor beta chains below were found in one sample sequenced in a study of blood T cell repertoires in COVID-19. The data were produced by immunoSEQ multiplex PCR, yet TCRdb's version contains in-frame clones alone and is incomplete. The sample yields about 170,000 clones, about four fifths seen once. The sample taken for sequencing was peripheral blood. These receptors were taken from an elderly woman with acute or convalescent COVID-19.

The rearrangement uses TRBV7-8 and TRBJ2-3; D remains ambiguous. Germline assignment: CDR1 SGHVS and CDR2 FQNEAQ. V was cut by 2 bases and J by 4 bases, with 10 bases left in between. The CDR3 is 14 amino acids. The CDR3 nucleotides read TGTGCCAGCAGCTTAAGGTTAGCTTCAGATACGCAGTATTTT. Protein sequence: CASSLRLASDTQYF.

The chain has TRBV4-3 and TRBJ2-7, with 13 bases lining up with TRBD2. The CDR3 totals 17 residues. CDR1 and CDR2 (germline): LGHNA, YSLEER. With V trimmed by 1 base and J by 2 bases, 5 bases remained unmatched. The CDR3 nucleotides read TGCGCCAGCAGCCAAGGGACTAGCGGGAGTCTCGCCTACGAGCAGTACTTC. It yields the protein CASSQGTSGSLAYEQYF.

V is TRBV3-1 (or the pseudogene TRBV3-2) and J is TRBJ2-5; D gene unclear. Germline V gene data show CDR1 as LGHDT and CDR2 as YNNKEL (reference sequence). V lost 4 bases to trimming and J lost 2 bases, with 5 bases between them. This CDR3 is 12 amino acids long. In DNA form, the CDR3 reads TGTGCCAGCAGCCTCCAGCAAGAGACCCAGTACTTC. It translates to CASSLQQETQYF.

The chain has TRBV15 and TRBJ2-5; a possible D gene is TRBD2 (6 bases). V was pared by 5 bases and J by 5 bases, with 12 bases between. The germline V gene encodes CDR1 LNHNV and CDR2 YYDKDF (reference sequence). CDR3 length equals 13 residues. The CDR3 loop reads CATSEVAGETQYF. The CDR3 coding sequence is TGTGCCACCAGCGAAGTGGCGGGGGAGACCCAGTACTTC.

V gene TRBV9 combines with J gene TRBJ1-3; TRBD1 might be the D (5 bases). V was shortened by 3 bases and J by 0 bases, with 19 bases between the two germline ends. The CDR3 contains 18 residues. CDR1 and CDR2 from the germline V gene are SGDLS and YYNGEE. In nucleotides, the CDR3 is TGTGCCAGCAGCGCCACCGATGCTATGGGACTCTCTGGAAACACCATATATTTT. Amino acids: CASSATDAMGLSGNTIYF.

This chain links TRBV18 with TRBJ2-3, with 9 bases aligning to TRBD2. This CDR3 is 17 amino acids long. The germline gives CDR1 KGHSH, CDR2 LQKENI. Germline trimming cut 6 bases from V and 4 bases from J; bases unmatched to any gene: 14. The CDR3 region has the DNA TGTGCCAGCTCCCCGCGGGTCAGCGGGGGGACTTCAGATACGCAGTATTTT. Encoded protein: CASSPRVSGGTSDTQYF. Full variable domain (missing parts from reference TRBV18 and TRBJ2-3): NAGVMQNPRHLVRRRGQEARLRCSPMKGHSHVYWYRQLPEEGLKFMVYLQKENIIDESGMPKERFSAEFPKEGPSILRIQQVVRGDSAAYFCASSPRVSGGTSDTQYFGPGTRLTVL.

J is TRBJ2-3 and V is TRBV5-6; 11 nucleotides agree with TRBD1. The V and J ends lost 4 bases and 4 bases, in that order; junction bases with no gene match: 5. This CDR3 is built from 15 residues. Germline-derived CDR1 and CDR2 are SGHDT and YYEEEE. The CDR3 DNA sequence: TGTGCCAGCAGCATACGGACAGGGGGCGCAGATACGCAGTATTTT. As protein: CASSIRTGGADTQYF.

The genes are TRBV19 and TRBJ2-2; 9 bases are a match to TRBD2. The CDR3 length is 15 residues. Germline V gene data show CDR1 as LNHDA and CDR2 as SQIVND (reference sequence). V lost 4 bases, J lost 3 bases, and 3 bases stayed unmatched. The CDR3 reads CASSRLAGHTGELFF. CDR3 nucleotide sequence: TGTGCCAGTAGTAGGCTAGCGGGACACACCGGGGAGCTGTTTTTT.

The gene calls are TRBV30 and TRBJ2-7; 9 bases fit TRBD1. CDR1 is GTSNPN, CDR2 SVGIG, per germline (reference sequence). V shed 0 bases, J shed 4 bases, and the junction held 4 bases outside the gene matches. The CDR3 totals 14 residues. This CDR3 reads CAWSVPDRGYEQYF. The CDR3 nucleotides are TGTGCCTGGAGTGTACCTGACAGGGGGTACGAGCAGTACTTC.

This clone was picked up one time. V and J are TRBV19 and TRBJ2-7; the match to TRBD1 covers 7 bases. There are 15 residues in the CDR3. Germline V gives CDR1 LNHDA, CDR2 SQIVND (reference sequence). The trim removed 4 bases at V and 1 base at J, leaving 7 bases unmatched. CDR3 sequence reads: CASSNDPGQSYEQYF. In DNA form, the CDR3 reads TGTGCCAGTAGTAATGATCCGGGACAGTCCTACGAGCAGTACTTC.

The chain has TRBV29-1 and TRBJ2-3; D is undetermined. CDR3 length: 14 residues. V dropped 4 bases and J dropped 4 bases, with 15 bases sitting between them. In germline, CDR1 is SQVTM, CDR2 ANQGSEA. The CDR3 sequence is CSVVSNSYADTQYF. The CDR3 coding sequence is TGCAGCGTTGTATCTAATTCTTACGCAGATACGCAGTATTTT.

This clone was observed a single time. The V and J genes are TRBV10-2 and TRBJ2-5; TRBD1 might be the D (5 bases). V shed 3 bases and J shed 7 bases, with 15 bases lying between them. The CDR3 totals 14 residues. Germline assignment: CDR1 WSHSY and CDR2 SAAADI. This CDR3 reads CASSDGQGSRTQYF. In DNA, the CDR3 is TGCGCCAGCAGTGATGGTCAGGGTAGCCGGACCCAGTACTTC.

This chain links TRBV4-2 with TRBJ1-1; 8 bases map to TRBD1. The J segment lost 5 bases and the V segment lost 0 bases, leaving 14 bases of the junction unmatched. This CDR3 has 18 residues. CDR1 and CDR2 from the germline V gene are LGHNA and YNFKEQ. CDR3 coding DNA: TGTGCCAGCAGCCAAGAGACCGGGACAGGCCATTTTAAAACTGAAGCTTTCTTT. It encodes CASSQETGTGHFKTEAFF.

The gene calls are TRBV30 and TRBJ1-5, with D possibly matching TRBD1 (5 bases). CDR3 length equals 13 residues. Germline CDR1 reads GTSNPN; CDR2 reads SVGIG (reference sequence). The V end lost 0 bases, the J end lost 15 bases, and 18 bases lay between the germline ends. This chain's CDR3 is CAWSVRPGPVRHF. The CDR3 nucleotides are TGTGCCTGGAGTGTACGCCCAGGGCCGGTTAGGCATTTT.

This sequence joins TRBV6-4 and TRBJ1-1; D uncertain. V dropped 5 bases and J dropped 9 bases, with 19 bases sitting between them. The CDR3 extends over 14 amino acids. Germline CDR1 MRHNA, CDR2 SNTAGT. The CDR3 DNA reads as TGTGCCAGCAGTCAAACTCCGGAGGGTGGACAAGCTTTCTTT. Translated, it gives CASSQTPEGGQAFF.

The V gene is TRBV4-2, the J gene TRBJ1-3, with 8 positions matching TRBD1. This CDR3 is built from 14 residues. Germline trimming cut 5 bases from V and 4 bases from J; bases unmatched to any gene: 4. Germline values: CDR1 LGHNA, CDR2 YNFKEQ. The CDR3 loop is CASSTGGAGNTIYF. CDR3 nucleotide sequence: TGTGCCAGCAGCACAGGGGGTGCGGGAAACACCATATATTTT.

The V call is TRBV7-9, the J call TRBJ1-4; D unresolved. The V end was cut by 1 base, the J end by 2 bases, with 8 bases between. This CDR3 contains 15 residues. Germline CDR1 SEHNR, CDR2 FQNEAQ (reference sequence). The CDR3 protein is CASSLDGSTNEKLFF. CDR3 in DNA: TGTGCCAGCAGCTTAGACGGGAGCACTAATGAAAAACTGTTTTTT.

V gene TRBV5-1 combines with J gene TRBJ1-6; D not certain. Trimming stripped 4 bases from V and 8 bases from J, with 10 bases between. The CDR3 totals 13 residues. CDR1 and CDR2 (germline): SGHRS, YFSETQ. CDR3 bases: TGCGCCAGCAGCGTAGGAGCCGATTCACCCCTCCACTTT. This codes for CASSVGADSPLHF.

The V and J genes are TRBV28 and TRBJ1-1, with 10 nucleotides matching TRBD1. The germline CDR1 and CDR2 sequences are MDHEN and SYDVKM. The CDR3 loop spans 17 amino acids. Trimming removed 8 bases from V and 2 bases from J; junction bases left unmatched: 14. CDR3 sequence reads: CASRLGFGTGVNTEAFF. The CDR3 DNA sequence: TGTGCCAGCCGCCTTGGGTTCGGGACAGGGGTAAACACTGAAGCTTTCTTT.

The chain couples TRBV7-7 to TRBJ2-2; 7 bases agree with TRBD2. V shed 6 bases, J shed 4 bases, and the junction held 5 bases outside the gene matches. This CDR3 contains 14 residues. Germline CDR1 and CDR2: SSHAT and FNYEAQ (reference sequence). The CDR3 DNA reads as TGTGCCAGCAGGCTAGCGGAAACCACCGGGGAGCTGTTTTTT. Its translation: CASRLAETTGELFF. Based on the CDR3 plus reference TRBV7-7 and TRBJ2-2, the full variable domain is GAGVSQSPRYKVTKRGQDVTLRCDPISSHATLYWYQQALGQGPEFLTYFNYEAQPDKSGLPSDRFSAERPEGSISTLTIQRTEQRDSAMYRCASRLAETTGELFFGEGSRLTVL.

The chain joins TRBV23-1 to TRBJ2-4; weak D call: TRBD1 (5 bases). TRBV23-1 is annotated as an ORF whose role is uncertain. V lost 5 bases and J 5 bases, leaving 19 bases between the germline ends. This CDR3 has 16 residues. The CDR3 here is CASSKQRQPFQNIQYF. As DNA, the CDR3 is TGCGCCAGCAGTAAGCAGAGACAGCCTTTCCAAAACATTCAGTACTTC.

Only one count was recorded for this clone. The chain couples TRBV6-6 to TRBJ1-3; TRBD1 is a possible D gene (5 bases). Per the germline V gene, CDR1 is MNHNY and CDR2 is SVGAGI (reference sequence). The CDR3 extends over 14 amino acids. V lost 5 bases, J lost 4 bases, and 12 bases lay in between. The CDR3 is CASSGRVGGNTIYF. CDR3 DNA: TGTGCCAGCAGTGGCAGGGTTGGAGGAAACACCATATATTTT.